The 21 T cell receptor beta chains listed next were all sequenced from one sample in a study of regulatory T cells in long-lasting Graves disease. Combining iRepertoire HTBI primers with Arm-PCR of CDR3 regions, the authors built TCR beta libraries. MiXCR, applied by TCRdb to the multiplex PCR reads, yields one record per CDR3 protein. The sample includes more than 400,000 distinct CDR3 sequences, 15% to 20% of them seen just once. Time point noted: newly diagnosed GD, antithyroid drugs for less than 3 months. There was RNA extracted from PBMCs, and the TCR library was made from it. This sample was shared with a second study, whose subject was T cells in Graves' hyperthyroidism and ophthalmopathy.

Source: peripheral blood mononuclear cells (PBMCs), taken at new diagnosis, from a patient treated with antithyroid drugs. Every receptor here comes from a man aged 35 to 55 with Graves disease.

The table lists this clonotype with many counts. V gene TRBV12-3 or TRBV12-4 combines with J gene TRBJ2-3, with D perhaps matching TRBD2 (5 bases). This CDR3 is 14 amino acids long. Trimming shortened V by 6 bases and J by 1 base, and 11 bases separated the two germline ends. In DNA form, the CDR3 reads TGTGCCAGCAGAAGGACGGAGGGCACAGATACGCAGTATTTT. It specifies CASRRTEGTDTQYF.

There are a few counts of this clonotype. A clone one base away is much larger, so this may be a read error. The CDR3 DNA reads TGTGCCAGCCGACGACTAGCGGGAGATACGAATGGGCAGTTCTTC. Protein: CASRRLAGDTNGQFF. This rearrangement joins TRBV11-2 to TRBJ2-1, with TRBD2 identical over 12 bases. CDR3 length: 15 residues. Germline CDR1 is SGHAT and CDR2 is FQNNGV. Drawing the rest from reference TRBV11-2 and TRBJ2-1, the complete variable domain is EAGVAQSPRYKIIEKRQSVAFWCNPISGHATLYWYQQILGQGPKLLIQFQNNGVVDDSQLPKDRFSAERLKGVDSTLKIQPAKLEDSAVYLCASRRLAGDTNGQFFGPGTRLTVL.

The chain has TRBV20-1 and TRBJ1-5; D is possibly TRBD1 (6 bases). The germline V gene encodes CDR1 DFQATT and CDR2 SNEGSKA (reference sequence). Trimming left V 5 bases short and J 0 bases short, with 14 bases between. CDR3 length: 15 amino acids. In DNA, the CDR3 is TGCAGTGCTGACCCCGGGACATATAGCAATCAGCCCCAGCATTTT. This sequence encodes CSADPGTYSNQPQHF.

Many counts were recorded for this clonotype. The chain joins TRBV18 to TRBJ1-5; possibly TRBD1 for D (6 bases). Germline CDR1 KGHSH, CDR2 LQKENI. V was trimmed by 6 bases and J by 6 bases, leaving 15 bases between them. The CDR3 contains 14 residues. The CDR3 bases are TGTGCCAGCTCCCAAACAGGGAGGGGTCAGCCCCAGCATTTT. This sequence encodes CASSQTGRGQPQHF.

The rearrangement uses TRBV19 and TRBJ2-6; either TRBD1 or TRBD2 may fit D (7 bases each). The CDR3 sequence is 16 residues long. In germline, CDR1 is LNHDA, CDR2 SQIVND (reference sequence). V was pared by 8 bases and J by 4 bases, with 18 bases between. The CDR3 here is CASAPGGARGANVLTF. CDR3 bases: TGTGCCAGTGCACCAGGGGGGGCGCGCGGGGCCAACGTCCTGACTTTC. Supplemented by reference TRBV19 and TRBJ2-6, the full variable domain reads DGGITQSPKYLFRKEGQNVTLSCEQNLNHDAMYWYRQDPGQGLRLIYYSQIVNDFQKGDIAEGYSVSREKKESFPLTVTSAQKNPTAFYLCASAPGGARGANVLTFGAGSRLTVL.

As to this clonotype: A read error may be the cause here, since a much bigger clone is one base away. This sequence joins TRBV12-3 or TRBV12-4 and TRBJ2-2; unclear D gene. V lost 2 bases to trimming and J lost 4 bases, with 11 bases between them. The length of the CDR3 is 15 residues. CDR3 in DNA: TGTGCCAGCAGTTTAAGGCGGCCGAGCACCGGGGAGCTGTTTTTT. The encoded protein is CASSLRRPSTGELFF.

There are a few counts of this clonotype. The chain combines TRBV7-3 with TRBJ1-3, with D possibly matching TRBD1 (5 bases). Germline CDR1 is SGHTA and CDR2 is FQGTGA. CDR3 length equals 16 residues. Trimming cost V 0 bases and J 0 bases, with 9 bases left between them. The CDR3 sequence is CASSLTPRGSGNTIYF. The CDR3 DNA is TGTGCCAGCAGCTTAACGCCGAGGGGCTCTGGAAACACCATATATTTT.

J is TRBJ2-7 and V is TRBV7-9, with D tentatively TRBD2 (5 bases). Trimming stripped 4 bases from V and 6 bases from J, with 19 bases between. This CDR3 contains 15 residues. CDR1 and CDR2 (germline): SEHNR, FQNEAQ (reference sequence). In nucleotides, the CDR3 is TGTGCCAGCAGCTATTCCAAACCGACTATCGCCGAGCAGTACTTC. It codes for CASSYSKPTIAEQYF.

In this sample, this clonotype turned up many times. The CDR3 region has the DNA TGTGCCAGCAGTTTCCCTAGCGGGAGTCGGACGCAGTATTTT. Translation gives CASSFPSGSRTQYF. The rearrangement joins TRBV27 to TRBJ2-3, with TRBD2 identical over 10 bases. The CDR3 length is 14 residues. Germline V lookup: CDR1 MNHEY, CDR2 SMNVEV (reference sequence). Losses at the gene ends were 3 bases for V and 9 bases for J; bases not matched to a gene: 6.

As regards this clonotype: Given a much more abundant clone one base away, this may be a read error. The chain has TRBV18 and TRBJ2-7; weak D call: TRBD1 (6 bases). There are 14 residues in the CDR3. Trimming removed 5 bases at V and 4 bases at J, with 15 bases between. The V gene's germline CDR1 is KGHSH and CDR2 LQKENI. The CDR3 here is CASSTGQFIYEQYF. In nucleotides, the CDR3 is TGTGCCAGCTCAACAGGACAGTTTATTTACGAGCAGTACTTC.

This clonotype was seen more than once but under ten times. V is TRBV6-9 and J is TRBJ2-7; TRBD1 aligns across 8 bases. Trimming removed 2 bases from V and 2 bases from J; junction bases left unmatched: 14. This CDR3 spans 18 amino acids. In germline, CDR1 is MNHGY, CDR2 SVAAGI. CDR3 nucleotide sequence: TGTGCCAGCAGTTATGGACAGGGTAAACGGGTTTGGCCCTACGAGCAGTACTTC. It is translated as CASSYGQGKRVWPYEQYF.

There are many counts of this clonotype. The chain carries TRBV5-1 and TRBJ1-1; the match to TRBD1 covers 8 bases. CDR1 is SGHRS and CDR2 is YFSETQ in the germline V gene. Trimming cost V 1 base and J 4 bases; bases outside gene matches: 9. This CDR3 contains 16 residues. CDR3 nucleotides: TGCGCCAGCAGCTTGATCGCTACGACAGGGGCCACTGAAGCTTTCTTT. Amino acids: CASSLIATTGATEAFF.

This clonotype was recorded many times. The chain combines TRBV7-9 with TRBJ2-1; D assignment may be TRBD1 or TRBD2 (5 bases each). V was pared by 5 bases and J by 3 bases, with 8 bases between. In germline, CDR1 is SEHNR, CDR2 FQNEAQ (reference sequence). CDR3 size: 13 residues. The CDR3 DNA reads as TGTGCCAGCAGCCGGGGCGGCTACAATGAGCAGTTCTTC. Translated: CASSRGGYNEQFF.

This clonotype was detected ten times or more. The chain links TRBV12-5 to TRBJ2-1; 7 nucleotides agree with TRBD2. The CDR3 runs 15 residues. Germline lookup yields CDR1 LGHNT and CDR2 FRNRAP. V shed 6 bases, J shed 7 bases, and the junction held 12 bases outside the gene matches. For the CDR3, the DNA is TGTGCTAGTGGGGCCTCTAGCGGTCCAGGGAATGAGCAGTTCTTC. Amino acids: CASGASSGPGNEQFF.

The chain uses TRBV27 and TRBJ2-7; 16 nucleotides agree with TRBD2. Trimming removed 1 base from V and 5 bases from J; junction bases left unmatched: 5. Germline V gives CDR1 MNHEY, CDR2 SMNVEV (reference sequence). The CDR3 consists of 17 residues. CDR3: CASSLLGLAGGPDEQYF. The CDR3 region has the DNA TGTGCCAGCAGTTTATTGGGACTAGCGGGAGGGCCCGACGAGCAGTACTTC.

In this sample, this clonotype turned up a few times. The chain employs TRBV29-1 and TRBJ2-1; a weak D match, TRBD1 (6 bases). This CDR3 comprises 14 residues. The germline V gene encodes CDR1 SQVTM and CDR2 ANQGSEA. The V end lost 7 bases, the J end lost 2 bases, and 15 bases lay between the germline ends. CDR3 residues: CSDLTGLTYNEQFF. In DNA, the CDR3 is TGCAGCGATTTGACAGGTCTGACCTACAATGAGCAGTTCTTC.

This clonotype occurred many times. The DNA of the CDR3 is TGTGCCAGCAGTACCCAGGGGTTGAATGAGCAGTTCTTC. It codes for CASSTQGLNEQFF. The chain links TRBV2 to TRBJ2-1; weak D call: TRBD1 (6 bases). The germline V gene encodes CDR1 SNHLY and CDR2 FYNNEI. The CDR3 runs 13 residues. The ends were cut back, 5 bases at V and 7 bases at J, with 12 bases in the middle.

As DNA, the CDR3 is TGTGCCAGCAGCCAAGCCGGAAAGTTCGACGAGCAGTACTTC. Translated, it gives CASSQAGKFDEQYF. The chain recombines TRBV4-2 with TRBJ2-7; no firm D call. Germline V CDR1 and CDR2: LGHNA, YNFKEQ. This CDR3 contains 14 residues. V lost 1 base and J 5 bases, leaving 12 bases between the germline ends.

Regarding this clonotype: Given a far larger clone just one base away, this is likely a sequencing read error. The chain employs TRBV5-6 and TRBJ1-4; D gene unclear. The CDR3 runs to 14 residues. Trimming stripped 2 bases from V and 8 bases from J, with 13 bases between. In germline, CDR1 is SGHDT, CDR2 YYEEEE. The CDR3 loop reads CASSLARVREKLFF. CDR3 DNA sequence: TGTGCCAGCAGCTTAGCGAGGGTCCGGGAAAAACTGTTTTTT.

In this sample, this clonotype turned up many times. This rearrangement joins TRBV5-8 to TRBJ2-1, with D perhaps TRBD1 (5 bases). The length of the CDR3 is 15 residues. CDR1 and CDR2 (germline): SGHTS, YDEGEE. V was clipped by 5 bases and J by 1 base, with 13 bases between them. The CDR3 loop is CASSQGVRSYNEQFF. CDR3 nucleotide sequence: TGTGCCAGCAGTCAGGGCGTCAGGTCCTACAATGAGCAGTTCTTC.

The chain couples TRBV6-2 or TRBV6-3 to TRBJ2-5, with TRBD1 identical over 11 bases. V was clipped by 1 base and J by 6 bases; unmatched bases: 13. This CDR3 contains 18 residues. Per the germline V gene, CDR1 is MNHEY and CDR2 is SVGEGT. CDR3 protein: CASSYWTGTGGSGKTQYF. CDR3 nucleotide sequence: TGTGCCAGCAGTTACTGGACTGGGACAGGGGGTTCTGGCAAGACCCAGTACTTC.